This passage covers 30 T cell receptor beta chains from one sample sequenced in a study of T cell clonotyping in hematopoietic cell transplantation. The method was immunoSEQ multiplex PCR; TCRdb's version includes in-frame clones alone and lacks a portion of them. The sample shows more than 55,000 clones, about 93% of them seen only once. The sample was peripheral blood mononuclear cells. The receptors derive from a middle-aged man in good health. Some clones in this sample may be carry-over from other donors' samples.

The chain joins TRBV30 to TRBJ1-2; no reliable D call. Trimming removed 3 bases from V and 6 bases from J, with 17 bases in between. CDR1 GTSNPN and CDR2 SVGIG come from the germline V gene (reference sequence). There are 14 residues in the CDR3. The CDR3, as DNA: TGTGCCTGGAGCCAACCTCCACCAAGTGATGGCTACACCTTC. Its protein product is CAWSQPPPSDGYTF. The full variable domain, with the rest looked up from reference TRBV30 and TRBJ1-2, is SQTIHQWPATLVQPVGSPLSLECTVEGTSNPNLYWYRQAAGRGLQLLFYSVGIGQISSEVPQNLSASRPQDRQFILSSKKLLLSDSGFYLCAWSQPPPSDGYTFGSGTRLTVV.

This chain uses TRBV28 with TRBJ2-5, with TRBD2 as a possible D gene (5 bases). Germline CDR1 and CDR2: MDHEN and SYDVKM. This CDR3 is 14 amino acids long. Trimming left V 7 bases short and J 4 bases short, with 16 bases between. For the CDR3, the DNA is TGTGCCAGCACCCCCGTCGGACTGGGAGAGACCCAGTACTTC. Translated, it gives CASTPVGLGETQYF.

Here the CDR3 DNA reads TGTGCCAGCAGCTTCCTAGCGGCAACCGGGGAGCTGTTTTTT. Translation gives CASSFLAATGELFF. The chain is built from TRBV7-3 and TRBJ2-2, with 7 bases aligning to TRBD2. There are 14 residues in the CDR3. Trimming removed 3 bases from V and 5 bases from J; junction bases left unmatched: 3. Germline-derived CDR1 and CDR2 are SGHTA and FQGTGA.

The chain joins TRBV6-5 to TRBJ1-1, with 9 positions matching TRBD1. V gave up 6 bases and J gave up 6 bases; unmatched junction bases: 5. The CDR3 contains 13 residues. Germline lookup yields CDR1 MNHEY and CDR2 SVGAGI. The CDR3, as DNA: TGTGCCAGCAGAGCGGGACAGGGATCTGAAGCTTTCTTT. Amino acid sequence: CASRAGQGSEAFF.

The V call is TRBV28, the J call TRBJ2-5, with 7 bases matching TRBD2. V shed 5 bases and J 4 bases; nucleotides not matched to a gene: 7. The CDR3 is 14 amino acids. In germline, CDR1 is MDHEN, CDR2 SYDVKM. CDR3: CASSLPSGRETQYF. The CDR3 nucleotides are TGTGCCAGCAGTCTACCTAGCGGCCGAGAGACCCAGTACTTC. Full variable domain (rest looked up from reference TRBV28 and TRBJ2-5): DVKVTQSSRYLVKRTGEKVFLECVQDMDHENMFWYRQDPGLGLRLIYFSYDVKMKEKGDIPEGYSVSREKKERFSLILESASTNQTSMYLCASSLPSGRETQYFGPGTRLLVL.

The rearrangement links TRBV29-1 to TRBJ2-7; possibly TRBD2 for D (5 bases). Trimming left V 4 bases short and J 4 bases short, with 11 bases between. CDR1 is SQVTM and CDR2 is ANQGSEA in the germline V gene. CDR3 length equals 12 residues. The CDR3 DNA reads TGCAGCGTTGTAGAGGGCTGGTACGAGCAGTACTTC. Amino acids: CSVVEGWYEQYF.

This clone was recorded only once. V gene TRBV7-2 combines with J gene TRBJ2-7, with D possibly being TRBD1 (5 bases). The ends were cut back, 3 bases at V and 0 bases at J, with 12 bases in the middle. This CDR3 is 15 amino acids long. Germline-derived CDR1 and CDR2 are SGHTA and FQGNSA. The DNA of the CDR3 is TGTGCCAGCAGCTTTTCCCGACAGAGCTCCTACGAGCAGTACTTC. This encodes CASSFSRQSSYEQYF.

For this clone: This sample includes further DNA sequences coding for the same CDR3. The chain couples TRBV6-5 to TRBJ2-7, with D perhaps TRBD1 or TRBD2 (6 bases each). Germline CDR1 MNHEY, CDR2 SVGAGI. The CDR3 totals 15 residues. Trimming shortened V by 0 bases and J by 0 bases, and 9 bases separated the two germline ends. CDR3 coding DNA: TGTGCCAGCAGTTACTCAGGGGGGAGCTCCTACGAGCAGTACTTC. Translating it yields CASSYSGGSSYEQYF.

CDR3 in DNA: TGCAGCGTTGGTGGCAGGGCCACGAGGGATGGCTACACCTTC. It is translated as CSVGGRATRDGYTF. This rearrangement joins TRBV29-1 to TRBJ1-2; possible D gene TRBD1, 5 bases. Trimming cost V 4 bases and J 6 bases, with 18 bases left between them. The CDR3 contains 14 residues. Germline V gene data show CDR1 as SQVTM and CDR2 as ANQGSEA.

This clone has only a few counts. J is TRBJ2-2 and V is TRBV10-3, with a possible D match to TRBD2 (5 bases). V gave up 5 bases and J gave up 0 bases, with 7 bases separating them. The germline V gene has CDR1 ENHRY and CDR2 SYGVKD. The CDR3 has 14 residues. CDR3 DNA: TGTGCCATCAGTAAGGACTCGAACACCGGGGAGCTGTTTTTT. This encodes CAISKDSNTGELFF.

V gene TRBV7-2 combines with J gene TRBJ2-7; TRBD1 is a possible D gene (6 bases). This CDR3 contains 14 residues. Germline CDR1 SGHTA, CDR2 FQGNSA. V dropped 4 bases and J dropped 3 bases, with 13 bases sitting between them. For the CDR3, the DNA is TGTGCCAGCAGCTCCATCGACAGGAACTACGAGCAGTACTTC. Protein product: CASSSIDRNYEQYF.

The genes are TRBV5-3 and TRBJ1-6, with D perhaps matching TRBD1 (6 bases). TRBV5-3 is an open reading frame, and its role is uncertain. CDR3 length: 15 amino acids. With 2 bases removed from V and 4 bases from J, the gap between germline ends came to 10 bases. Here the CDR3 reads CARSFSQGYNSPLHF. CDR3 in DNA: TGTGCCAGAAGCTTCTCGCAGGGGTATAATTCACCCCTCCACTTT.

The chain uses TRBV4-2 and TRBJ1-1, with 10 bases that match TRBD1. The germline gives CDR1 LGHNA, CDR2 YNFKEQ. The CDR3 contains 15 residues. The V gene end was trimmed by 0 bases and the J gene end by 3 bases; junction bases not matched to a gene: 1. The CDR3: CASSQEGTGDTEAFF. CDR3 coding DNA: TGTGCCAGCAGCCAAGAAGGGACAGGGGACACTGAAGCTTTCTTT.

The V call is TRBV6-5, the J call TRBJ2-3, with TRBD2 matching over 7 bases. V was clipped by 6 bases and J by 0 bases; unmatched bases: 6. CDR3 length equals 15 residues. Germline lookup yields CDR1 MNHEY and CDR2 SVGAGI. The CDR3 here is CASSARGVSTDTQYF. The CDR3 region has the DNA TGTGCCAGCAGCGCCCGGGGGGTAAGCACAGATACGCAGTATTTT.

This chain uses TRBV7-8 with TRBJ2-3; D unclear. This CDR3 is built from 15 residues. Germline V gene data show CDR1 as SGHVS and CDR2 as FQNEAQ. V was shortened by 4 bases and J by 3 bases, with 14 bases between the two germline ends. The CDR3 DNA reads TGTGCCAGCAGCTACGGACGTTTTGGAACAGATACGCAGTATTTT. Translated, it gives CASSYGRFGTDTQYF.

This chain joins TRBV7-8 and TRBJ1-1; a weak D match, TRBD1 (6 bases). This CDR3 is built from 14 residues. The V gene's germline CDR1 is SGHVS and CDR2 FQNEAQ. V was pared by 6 bases and J by 2 bases, with 13 bases between. CDR3 region: CASSYNRDNTEAFF. The DNA of the CDR3 is TGTGCCAGCAGTTACAACAGGGATAACACTGAAGCTTTCTTT.

The chain employs TRBV6-5 and TRBJ2-7; TRBD1 matches at 9 bases. CDR1 and CDR2 from the germline V gene are MNHEY and SVGAGI. The ends lost 4 bases at V and 3 bases at J; junction bases unmatched: 4. There are 14 residues in the CDR3. The CDR3 DNA is TGTGCCAGCAGTTTCAGACAGGGGGACTACGAGCAGTACTTC. The encoded protein is CASSFRQGDYEQYF.

The chain uses TRBV25-1 and TRBJ1-1; D unresolved. The V gene's germline CDR1 is MGHDK and CDR2 SYGVNS. V was cut by 5 bases and J by 0 bases, with 10 bases left in between. CDR3 length equals 14 residues. The CDR3 protein is CASSRGNMNTEAFF. CDR3 nucleotide sequence: TGTGCCAGCAGTCGGGGTAACATGAACACTGAAGCTTTCTTT. The full variable domain, its missing parts supplied by reference TRBV25-1 and TRBJ1-1, is EADIYQTPRYLVIGTGKKITLECSQTMGHDKMYWYQQDPGMELHLIHYSYGVNSTEKGDLSSESTVSRIRTEHFPLTLESARPSHTSQYLCASSRGNMNTEAFFGQGTRLTVV.

The chain joins TRBV19 to TRBJ1-3; D remains unclear. Germline V CDR1 and CDR2: LNHDA, SQIVND (reference sequence). The ends were cut back, 5 bases at V and 0 bases at J, with 11 bases in the middle. CDR3 length equals 15 residues. The CDR3 nucleotides are TGTGCCAGTAGTTACGGGGAGGCCTCTGGAAACACCATATATTTT. This translates into CASSYGEASGNTIYF.

The rearrangement uses TRBV2 and TRBJ1-2, with TRBD1 identical over 9 bases. V was clipped by 4 bases and J by 3 bases; unmatched bases: 0. There are 13 residues in the CDR3. The germline V gene has CDR1 SNHLY and CDR2 FYNNEI. The CDR3 region has the DNA TGTGCCAGCAGTGGGACAGGGGACTATGGCTACACCTTC. It specifies CASSGTGDYGYTF.

In DNA form, the CDR3 reads TGTGCCAGTAGTAGGCGGGGGGTAGACACCGGGGAGCTGTTTTTT. It encodes CASSRRGVDTGELFF. The chain employs TRBV19 and TRBJ2-2; TRBD2 matches 8 bases. CDR1 and CDR2 (germline): LNHDA, SQIVND (reference sequence). The CDR3 spans 15 residues. V lost 4 bases to trimming and J lost 3 bases; unmatched junction nucleotides: 4.

The chain uses TRBV5-1 and TRBJ2-5, with D possibly being TRBD1 (6 bases). The length of the CDR3 is 14 residues. Germline V gene data show CDR1 as SGHRS and CDR2 as YFSETQ. Trimming cost V 2 bases and J 4 bases, with 12 bases left between them. CDR3: CASSLVTGLETQYF. CDR3 DNA sequence: TGCGCCAGCAGCTTAGTGACAGGTTTAGAGACCCAGTACTTC. The whole variable domain, filled in from reference TRBV5-1 and TRBJ2-5, reads KAGVTQTPRYLIKTRGQQVTLSCSPISGHRSVSWYQQTPGQGLQFLFEYFSETQRNKGNFPGRFSGRQFSNSRSEMNVSTLELGDSALYLCASSLVTGLETQYFGPGTRLLVL.

V gene TRBV7-3 combines with J gene TRBJ1-6; D might be TRBD1 (6 bases). The CDR3 has 13 residues. Germline assignment: CDR1 SGHTA and CDR2 FQGTGA. Trimming took 2 bases from V and 11 from J, leaving 10 bases between them. The CDR3 bases are TGTGCCAGCAGCTTATCGGACAGAACACCCCTCCACTTT. Translating it yields CASSLSDRTPLHF.

This clone has a single count. This chain joins TRBV4-1 and TRBJ1-5; D is unclear. Trimming removed 2 bases from V and 0 bases from J, with 14 bases in between. Germline V CDR1 and CDR2: MGHRA, YSYEKL. This CDR3 is 17 amino acids long. The CDR3, as DNA: TGCGCCAGCAGCCAACAGGTAACAGCTTATAGCAATCAGCCCCAGCATTTT. As protein: CASSQQVTAYSNQPQHF.

The chain joins TRBV9 to TRBJ1-2; 8 bases fit TRBD1. Germline loops: CDR1 SGDLS, CDR2 YYNGEE. CDR3 length: 15 amino acids. J lost 4 bases, V lost 1 base, and 6 bases had no gene match. Here the CDR3 reads CASSVTGGSGYGYTF. For the CDR3, the DNA is TGTGCCAGCAGCGTAACAGGGGGTTCCGGCTATGGCTACACCTTC.

Regarding this clone: Other nucleotide sequences in the sample specify the same CDR3. CDR3 region: CASSLVAGGGDTQYF. CDR3 bases: TGTGCCAGCAGCTTAGTGGCGGGGGGAGGGGATACGCAGTATTTT. The rearrangement links TRBV7-2 to TRBJ2-3, with 8 bases aligning to TRBD2. The CDR3 sequence is 15 residues long. Trimming removed 1 base from V and 6 bases from J; junction bases left unmatched: 6. In germline, CDR1 is SGHTA, CDR2 FQGNSA.

V usage is TRBV27 and J usage is TRBJ2-3; 11 bases fit TRBD2. The CDR3 runs to 16 residues. Germline CDR1 is MNHEY and CDR2 is SMNVEV (reference sequence). Unmatched junction bases numbered 9, after V lost 5 bases and J lost 5 bases. CDR3 DNA: TGTGCCAGCAGTAATCTAGCGGGAGGAAGTATAGATACGCAGTATTTT. Its protein product is CASSNLAGGSIDTQYF.

The V gene is TRBV20-1, the J gene TRBJ2-5; no clear D. In germline, CDR1 is DFQATT, CDR2 SNEGSKA (reference sequence). This CDR3 is 9 amino acids long. The V gene lost 6 bases and the J gene lost 6 bases, with 5 bases spanning the gap. The CDR3 reads CSAPQTQYF. In DNA, the CDR3 is TGCAGTGCCCCCCAGACCCAGTACTTC.

The rearrangement links TRBV28 to TRBJ2-1, with D perhaps assigned TRBD1 or TRBD2 (5 bases each). In germline, CDR1 is MDHEN, CDR2 SYDVKM. V was shortened by 1 base and J by 8 bases, with 15 bases between the two germline ends. This CDR3 has 15 residues. The CDR3 reads CASSLYPGTVDEQFF. CDR3 bases: TGTGCCAGCAGTTTATATCCCGGGACCGTAGATGAGCAGTTCTTC.

The rearrangement uses TRBV7-2 and TRBJ2-1; 9 bases fit TRBD2. Germline V CDR1 and CDR2: SGHTA, FQGNSA. This CDR3 region has 17 residues. With 5 bases clipped from V and 4 bases from J, the junction kept 12 bases outside the gene matches. CDR3 sequence: CASSPRLAGATYNEQFF. In nucleotides, the CDR3 is TGTGCCAGCAGCCCCAGATTAGCGGGGGCCACTTACAATGAGCAGTTCTTC.